This is a list of T cell receptor beta chains from one sample in a study of cytomegalovirus exposure and HLA in healthy donors. Assay: immunoSEQ multiplex PCR; the TCRdb copy retains only in-frame clones and omits some. In the table there are 150,000 to 200,000 clones, 84% of which are singletons. Sequenced input: PBMCs. Receptors were obtained from a man in his fifties or sixties in good health and CMV-seropositive. CDR3s include the opening cysteine and the closing phenylalanine or tryptophan. D genes are given only for firm matches. For some rows the clone size is stated as once, few or many, or as a class when expanded; others skip it.

size	V	D	J	CDR3	DNA
-	TRBV29-1	TRBD1	TRBJ1-2	CSVVGAQGSGYTF	TGCAGCGTTGTAGGGGCACAGGGGTCTGGCTACACCTTC
-	TRBV7-2	TRBD1	TRBJ2-7	CASSLADRGYEQYF	TGTGCCAGCAGCTTAGCGGACAGGGGCTACGAGCAGTACTTC
-	TRBV13	-	TRBJ1-1	CASSVAGMNTEAFF	TGTGCCAGCAGTGTAGCAGGGATGAACACTGAAGCTTTCTTT
once	TRBV7-6	-	TRBJ2-5	CASSSSGSYQETQYF	TGTGCCAGCAGCTCGTCAGGGTCGTACCAAGAGACCCAGTACTTC
-	TRBV5-1	TRBD1	TRBJ1-1	CASSMQGARGTEAFF	TGCGCCAGCAGCATGCAGGGGGCTCGAGGCACTGAAGCTTTCTTT
-	TRBV10-1	TRBD1	TRBJ1-6	CASGGDRGVGIYNSPLHF	TGCGCCAGCGGGGGAGACAGGGGAGTCGGTATCTATAATTCACCCCTCCACTTT
-	TRBV25-1	-	TRBJ1-6	CASSTRWEINSPLHF	TGTGCCAGCAGTACCAGATGGGAGATTAATTCACCCCTCCACTTT
-	TRBV7-3	-	TRBJ2-3	CASSLIGGATDTQYF	TGTGCCAGCAGCTTAATTGGGGGGGCCACAGATACGCAGTATTTT
-	TRBV6-1	-	TRBJ1-3	CASSETGGNTIYF	TGTGCCAGCAGTGAGACAGGTGGAAACACCATATATTTT
-	TRBV9	TRBD2	TRBJ2-3	CASSAGTSGHTDTQYF	TGTGCCAGCAGCGCGGGGACTAGCGGCCACACAGATACGCAGTATTTT
-	TRBV12-5	TRBD2	TRBJ2-5	CASGGLGQETQYF	TGTGCTAGTGGCGGACTAGGTCAAGAGACCCAGTACTTC
-	TRBV6-1	-	TRBJ2-1	CASSEDSSYNEQFF	TGTGCCAGCAGTGAAGATAGCTCCTACAATGAGCAGTTCTTC
-	TRBV28	TRBD2	TRBJ2-5	CATTSGQETQYF	TGTGCCACGACTAGCGGACAAGAGACCCAGTACTTC
-	TRBV18	TRBD2	TRBJ2-1	CASSLAGSSYNEQFF	TGTGCCAGCTCATTAGCGGGGAGCTCCTACAATGAGCAGTTCTTC
-	TRBV7-7	-	TRBJ2-3	CASGTLEGTQYF	TGTGCCAGCGGGACTTTGGAGGGTACGCAGTATTTT
-	TRBV19	-	TRBJ1-1	CASRFRVWGTEAFF	TGTGCCAGTAGGTTCAGGGTTTGGGGCACTGAAGCTTTCTTT
-	TRBV4-1	-	TRBJ2-1	CASSPGPGYNEQFF	TGCGCCAGCAGCCCTGGCCCCGGGTACAATGAGCAGTTCTTC
-	TRBV27	TRBD1	TRBJ1-2	CASSLKGQGYGYTF	TGTGCCAGCAGTTTGAAGGGACAGGGGTATGGCTACACCTTC
-	TRBV29-1	TRBD2	TRBJ2-1	CSVDRLAGGLEQFF	TGCAGCGTTGATAGACTAGCGGGGGGTTTGGAGCAGTTCTTC
-	TRBV13	TRBD2	TRBJ2-1	CASGSGGRGYEQFF	TGTGCCAGCGGGAGCGGCGGGAGGGGGTATGAGCAGTTCTTC
-	TRBV7-9	-	TRBJ1-2	CASSSGAYGYTF	TGTGCCAGCAGCTCGGGAGCCTATGGCTACACCTTC
-	TRBV6-1	TRBD1	TRBJ1-1	CASSTGQAWAFF	TGTGCCAGCAGTACCGGACAGGCATGGGCTTTCTTT
-	TRBV6-5	TRBD2	TRBJ2-5	CASSWIAGGPQETQYF	TGTGCCAGCAGTTGGATAGCGGGGGGGCCTCAAGAGACCCAGTACTTC